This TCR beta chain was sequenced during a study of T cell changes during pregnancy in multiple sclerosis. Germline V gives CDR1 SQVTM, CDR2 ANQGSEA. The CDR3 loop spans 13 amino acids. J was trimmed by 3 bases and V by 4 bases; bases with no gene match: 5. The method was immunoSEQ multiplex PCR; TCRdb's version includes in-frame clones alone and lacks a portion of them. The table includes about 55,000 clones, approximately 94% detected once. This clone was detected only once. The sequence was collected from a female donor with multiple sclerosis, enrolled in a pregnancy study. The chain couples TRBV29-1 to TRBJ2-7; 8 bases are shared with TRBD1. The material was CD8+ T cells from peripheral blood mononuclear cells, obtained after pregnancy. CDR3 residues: CSVGQGRNYEQYF. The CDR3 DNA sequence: TGCAGCGTTGGACAGGGGAGAAACTACGAGCAGTACTTC.